Below are 13 T cell receptor beta chains sequenced from a single sample in a study of vaccination and CD4 T cells after COVID-19 (dated by TCRdb to 2021 to 2024). Sample treatment or condition, as interpreted from the label and publication: approximately nine-day PBMC culture with coronavirus spike peptide pools or control peptides (ViraFEST assay). Library creation used PCR. For sequencing, an Illumina iSeq 100 was employed. DNA from cultured CD4+ T cells underwent TCR sequencing with the Oncomine TCR Beta short-read assay at the Johns Hopkins FTIC core. TCRdb reworked the public reads: Q25 trimming with fastp, MiXCR clone assembly, productive beta chains retained. Each entry merges the rows of one CDR3 protein and shows their most common DNA and genes. The sample table holds roughly 14,000 distinct CDR3 sequences, of which 50% to 55% were seen once. About 8.2% of the sample belongs to the ten largest clones.

The antigens for these receptors are not known. Sequenced material: CD4+ T cells from blood, cultured in vitro. The receptor set was obtained from a human donor who had recovered from COVID-19.

The chain carries TRBV7-6 and TRBJ2-6, with 8 bases lining up with TRBD1. The CDR3 sequence is 19 residues long. Germline CDR1 SGHVS, CDR2 FNYEAQ. V trimming: 0 bases; J trimming: 0 bases; junction bases outside the gene matches: 7. Here the CDR3 DNA reads TGTGCCAGCAGCTTAGCGCTCAGGGGGCATCTCTCTGGGGCCAACGTCCTGACTTTC. Its protein product is CASSLALRGHLSGANVLTF.

The chain combines TRBV20-1 with TRBJ2-3; 11 bases fit TRBD2. CDR3 length: 16 residues. V lost 0 bases to trimming and J lost 6 bases; unmatched junction nucleotides: 8. Germline CDR1 and CDR2: DFQATT and SNEGSKA (reference sequence). CDR3 sequence reads: CSARDSLAGGMDTQYF. In nucleotides, the CDR3 is TGCAGTGCTAGAGATTCCCTAGCGGGGGGAATGGATACGCAGTATTTT.

The chain combines TRBV19 with TRBJ2-1; the match to TRBD1 covers 11 bases. The CDR3 has 14 amino acids. Trimming cost V 10 bases and J 9 bases; bases outside gene matches: 11. CDR1 is LNHDA and CDR2 is SQIVND in the germline V gene (reference sequence). The CDR3 spells CATRRTGGEGEQFF. CDR3 DNA: TGTGCCACCAGACGGACAGGGGGCGAGGGTGAGCAGTTCTTC. Full variable domain (remainder filled in from reference TRBV19 and TRBJ2-1): DGGITQSPKYLFRKEGQNVTLSCEQNLNHDAMYWYRQDPGQGLRLIYYSQIVNDFQKGDIAEGYSVSREKKESFPLTVTSAQKNPTAFYLCATRRTGGEGEQFFGPGTRLTVL.

This chain connects TRBV6-2 or TRBV6-3 to TRBJ1-1; D gene uncertain. Germline assignment: CDR1 MNHEY and CDR2 SVGEGT. V dropped 7 bases and J dropped 0 bases, with 12 bases sitting between them. This CDR3 has 14 amino acids. CDR3 sequence reads: CASTRGRVNTEAFF. The CDR3 DNA reads TGTGCCAGCACCCGAGGTAGGGTGAACACTGAAGCTTTCTTT.

This chain uses TRBV28 with TRBJ1-1, with D perhaps TRBD1 (5 bases). The CDR3 loop spans 16 amino acids. The V gene lost 8 bases and the J gene lost 1 base, with 20 bases spanning the gap. CDR1 MDHEN and CDR2 SYDVKM come from the germline V gene. CDR3 in DNA: TGTGCCAGCCTTCCCCCCGGGGACTGGAAGAACACTGAAGCTTTCTTT. This sequence encodes CASLPPGDWKNTEAFF. The variable domain in full, with the rest retrieved from reference TRBV28 and TRBJ1-1, is DVKVTQSSRYLVKRTGEKVFLECVQDMDHENMFWYRQDPGLGLRLIYFSYDVKMKEKGDIPEGYSVSREKKERFSLILESASTNQTSMYLCASLPPGDWKNTEAFFGQGTRLTVV.

The chain recombines TRBV19 with TRBJ2-3, with TRBD1 matching over 10 bases. Germline lookup yields CDR1 LNHDA and CDR2 SQIVND (reference sequence). There are 14 residues in the CDR3. The junction had 3 bases not matched to a gene; V was cut back by 6 bases and J by 3 bases. CDR3 sequence: CASSPGQGTDTQYF. In nucleotides, the CDR3 is TGTGCCAGTAGCCCGGGACAGGGGACAGATACGCAGTATTTT.

The V gene is TRBV19, the J gene TRBJ1-2; weak D call: TRBD1 (5 bases). Trimming pared 6 bases from V and 4 bases from J, leaving 24 bases between. The CDR3 extends over 17 amino acids. Germline V gene data show CDR1 as LNHDA and CDR2 as SQIVND (reference sequence). CDR3 amino acids: CASSPRDPLRVGYGYTF. CDR3 bases: TGTGCCAGTAGCCCTAGGGACCCTTTGAGGGTAGGCTATGGCTACACCTTC.

J is TRBJ2-5 and V is TRBV19; D is ambiguous. With 4 bases removed from V and 7 bases from J, the gap between germline ends came to 19 bases. The CDR3 is made up of 15 amino acids. Germline V gene lookup returns CDR1 LNHDA and CDR2 SQIVND (reference sequence). CDR3 protein: CASSTVSAWGGTQYF. CDR3 in DNA: TGTGCCAGTAGTACAGTTAGTGCCTGGGGTGGGACCCAGTACTTC.

The rearrangement uses TRBV23-1 and TRBJ2-7; D possibly corresponds to TRBD1 (5 bases). TRBV23-1 is given ORF status, its function remaining uncertain. Between the trimmed V and J ends, which lost 0 bases and 5 bases, there was a span of 14 bases. This CDR3 is built from 15 residues. CDR3 protein: CASSQSKTREDEQYF. The CDR3 DNA follows: TGCGCCAGCAGTCAATCTAAGACCAGGGAAGACGAGCAGTACTTC.

J is TRBJ1-5 and V is TRBV7-2, with D possibly being TRBD1 (5 bases). In germline, CDR1 is SGHTA, CDR2 FQGNSA. The CDR3 length is 13 residues. V lost 2 bases, J lost 7 bases, and 9 bases lay in between. The CDR3, as DNA: TGTGCCAGCAGCTTAACGGGGGTGCAGCCCCAGCATTTT. It is translated as CASSLTGVQPQHF.

The CDR3 here is CASSLSGQGGQPQHF. The DNA for the CDR3 is TGTGCCAGCAGTTTATCGGGGCAGGGGGGTCAGCCCCAGCATTTT. The rearrangement links TRBV12-3 or TRBV12-4 to TRBJ1-5, with 7 bases matching TRBD1. CDR3 length equals 15 residues. Germline trimming cut 2 bases from V and 6 bases from J; bases unmatched to any gene: 7.

The chain employs TRBV9 and TRBJ2-2; 8 nucleotides agree with TRBD2. V was clipped by 2 bases and J by 4 bases; unmatched bases: 1. The CDR3 runs to 14 residues. CDR1 and CDR2 (germline): SGDLS, YYNGEE. In nucleotides, the CDR3 is TGTGCCAGCAGCGTTACTAGCGGCACCGGGGAGCTGTTTTTT. Translating it yields CASSVTSGTGELFF.

The chain combines TRBV19 with TRBJ2-1; no firm D call. The CDR3 spans 12 residues. V lost 7 bases and J 13 bases, leaving 17 bases between the germline ends. Germline CDR1 is LNHDA and CDR2 is SQIVND (reference sequence). This chain's CDR3 is CASTDDPGLQFF. The DNA for the CDR3 is TGTGCCAGTACCGACGACCCCGGGCTTCAGTTCTTC. Based on the CDR3 plus reference TRBV19 and TRBJ2-1, the full variable domain is DGGITQSPKYLFRKEGQNVTLSCEQNLNHDAMYWYRQDPGQGLRLIYYSQIVNDFQKGDIAEGYSVSREKKESFPLTVTSAQKNPTAFYLCASTDDPGLQFFGPGTRLTVL.